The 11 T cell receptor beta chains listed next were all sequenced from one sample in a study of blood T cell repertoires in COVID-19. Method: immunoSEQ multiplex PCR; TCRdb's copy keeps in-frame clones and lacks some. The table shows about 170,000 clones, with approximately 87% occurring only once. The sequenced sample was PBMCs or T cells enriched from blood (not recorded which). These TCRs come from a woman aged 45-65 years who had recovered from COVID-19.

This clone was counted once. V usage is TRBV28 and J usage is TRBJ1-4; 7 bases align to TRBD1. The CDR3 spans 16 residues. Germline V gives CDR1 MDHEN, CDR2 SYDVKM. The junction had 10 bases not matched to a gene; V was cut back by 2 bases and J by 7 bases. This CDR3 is CASSLRQGLGGEKLFF. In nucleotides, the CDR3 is TGTGCCAGCAGTTTACGACAGGGTCTTGGGGGTGAAAAACTGTTTTTT.

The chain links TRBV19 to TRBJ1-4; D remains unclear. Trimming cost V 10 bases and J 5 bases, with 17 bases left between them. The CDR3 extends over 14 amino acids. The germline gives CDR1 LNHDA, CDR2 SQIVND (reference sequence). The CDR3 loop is CATANDFRNEKLFF. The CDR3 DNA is TGTGCCACCGCAAACGACTTCCGAAATGAAAAACTGTTTTTT.

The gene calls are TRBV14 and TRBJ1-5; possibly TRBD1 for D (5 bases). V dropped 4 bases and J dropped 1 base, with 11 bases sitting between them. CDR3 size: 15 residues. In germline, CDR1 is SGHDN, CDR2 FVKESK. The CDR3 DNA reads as TGTGCCAGCAGCCCAACAGGTGGGAGCAATCAGCCCCAGCATTTT. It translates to CASSPTGGSNQPQHF.

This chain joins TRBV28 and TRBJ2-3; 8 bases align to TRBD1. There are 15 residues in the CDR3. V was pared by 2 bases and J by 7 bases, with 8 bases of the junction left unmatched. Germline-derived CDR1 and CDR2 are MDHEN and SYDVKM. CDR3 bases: TGTGCCAGCAGTTTAAGTGGACAGGGTAGAAATACGCAGTATTTT. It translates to CASSLSGQGRNTQYF.

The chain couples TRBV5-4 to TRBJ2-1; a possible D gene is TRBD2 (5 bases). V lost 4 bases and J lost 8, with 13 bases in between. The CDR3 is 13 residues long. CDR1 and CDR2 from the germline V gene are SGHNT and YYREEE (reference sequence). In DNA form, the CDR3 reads TGTGCCAGCAGCAAGTCGGAGGTCGATGAGCAGTTCTTC. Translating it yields CASSKSEVDEQFF.

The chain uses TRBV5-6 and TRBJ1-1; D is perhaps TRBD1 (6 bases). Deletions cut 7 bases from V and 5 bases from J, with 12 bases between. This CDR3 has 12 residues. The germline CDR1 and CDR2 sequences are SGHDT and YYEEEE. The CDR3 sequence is CASRGGDTEAFF. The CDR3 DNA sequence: TGTGCCAGCCGGGGGGGCGATACTGAAGCTTTCTTT.

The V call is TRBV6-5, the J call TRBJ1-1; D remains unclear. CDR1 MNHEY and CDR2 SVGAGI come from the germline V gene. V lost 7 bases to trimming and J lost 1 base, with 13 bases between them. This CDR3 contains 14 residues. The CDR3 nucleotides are TGTGCCAGCATCTCTCGCGGGGAGAACACTGAAGCTTTCTTT. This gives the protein CASISRGENTEAFF.

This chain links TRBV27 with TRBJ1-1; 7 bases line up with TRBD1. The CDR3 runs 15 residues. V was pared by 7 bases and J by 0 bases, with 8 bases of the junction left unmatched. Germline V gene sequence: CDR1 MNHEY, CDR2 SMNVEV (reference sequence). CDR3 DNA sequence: TGTGCCAGCATAAGCCCGACAGGGATGAACACTGAAGCTTTCTTT. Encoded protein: CASISPTGMNTEAFF.

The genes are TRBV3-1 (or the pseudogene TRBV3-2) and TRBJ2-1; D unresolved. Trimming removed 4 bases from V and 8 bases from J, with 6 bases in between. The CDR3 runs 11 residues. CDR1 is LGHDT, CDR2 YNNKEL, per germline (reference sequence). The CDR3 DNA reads TGTGCCAGCAGCCTTAGATATGAGCAGTTCTTC. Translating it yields CASSLRYEQFF.

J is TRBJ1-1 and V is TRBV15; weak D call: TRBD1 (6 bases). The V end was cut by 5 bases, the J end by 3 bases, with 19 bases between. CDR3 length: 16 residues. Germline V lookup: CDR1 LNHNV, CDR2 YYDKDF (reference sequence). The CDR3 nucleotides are TGTGCCACCAGCCCCTCCCCGGGGGGCCGGGACACTGAAGCTTTCTTT. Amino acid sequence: CATSPSPGGRDTEAFF. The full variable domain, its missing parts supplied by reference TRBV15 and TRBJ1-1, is DAMVIQNPRYQVTQFGKPVTLSCSQTLNHNVMYWYQQKSSQAPKLLFHYYDKDFNNEADTPDNFQSRRPNTSFCFLDIRSPGLGDTAMYLCATSPSPGGRDTEAFFGQGTRLTVV.

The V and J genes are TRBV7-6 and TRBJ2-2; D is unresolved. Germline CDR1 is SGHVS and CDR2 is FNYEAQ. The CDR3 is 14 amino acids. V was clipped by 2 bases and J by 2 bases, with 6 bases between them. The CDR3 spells CASSLRSNTGELFF. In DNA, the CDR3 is TGTGCCAGCAGCTTACGTAGTAACACCGGGGAGCTGTTTTTT.